Following are 29 T cell receptor beta chains from one sample sequenced in a study of blood T cell repertoires in COVID-19. The repertoire was sequenced with immunoSEQ multiplex PCR; TCRdb's copy has only in-frame clones and lacks some. Among approximately 100,000 clones listed, approximately 93% were seen once. Sequences were obtained from peripheral blood. These receptors were obtained from a man aged 55-75 years with acute or convalescent COVID-19.

The chain is built from TRBV5-1 and TRBJ1-2, with 7 bases lining up with TRBD1. The germline CDR1 and CDR2 sequences are SGHRS and YFSETQ. The CDR3 runs to 15 residues. Losses at the gene ends were 7 bases for V and 7 bases for J; bases not matched to a gene: 16. CDR3 in amino acids: CASQPLIGTVSGYTF. The CDR3 DNA is TGCGCCAGCCAACCACTCATAGGGACAGTAAGTGGCTACACCTTC.

In regard to this clone: The junction and the germline gene differ at one end; a read error may be behind it. The V and J genes are TRBV11-2 and TRBJ2-7; TRBD1 aligns across 9 bases. The germline gives CDR1 SGHAT, CDR2 FQNNGV. This CDR3 comprises 13 residues. This CDR3 reads CASSQTPGQGVCF. Written as DNA, the CDR3 is TGTGCCAGCAGCCAGACCCCGGGACAGGGCGTCTGCTTC.

The chain recombines TRBV30 with TRBJ2-1, with TRBD1 identical over 10 bases. There are 14 residues in the CDR3. Germline assignment: CDR1 GTSNPN and CDR2 SVGIG (reference sequence). V lost 2 bases to trimming and J lost 8 bases; unmatched junction nucleotides: 6. CDR3 sequence reads: CAWSRGQGFDEQFF. The CDR3 region has the DNA TGTGCCTGGAGTCGGGGACAGGGGTTTGATGAGCAGTTCTTC.

The rearrangement links TRBV4-2 to TRBJ1-1; TRBD1 might be the D (5 bases). There are 14 residues in the CDR3. CDR1 LGHNA and CDR2 YNFKEQ come from the germline V gene. V was trimmed by 4 bases and J by 6 bases, leaving 15 bases between them. The CDR3, as DNA: TGTGCCAGCAGCCGGGAAGGGGAGGCGCCTGAAGCTTTCTTT. Translated: CASSREGEAPEAFF.

The chain recombines TRBV18 with TRBJ2-7; D unresolved. With 3 bases removed from V and 3 bases from J, the gap between germline ends came to 6 bases. The CDR3 consists of 12 residues. Germline V gene sequence: CDR1 KGHSH, CDR2 LQKENI. CDR3 nucleotide sequence: TGTGCCAGCTCACCCTTAAACTACGAGCAGTACTTC. Its translation: CASSPLNYEQYF.

J is TRBJ1-6 and V is TRBV18; 10 bases are shared with TRBD1. This CDR3 has 15 residues. Germline CDR1 reads KGHSH; CDR2 reads LQKENI. V gave up 3 bases and J gave up 9 bases; unmatched junction bases: 5. CDR3 in amino acids: CASSPRQGAGSPLHF. The CDR3 DNA follows: TGTGCCAGCTCACCTCGACAGGGGGCCGGTTCACCCCTCCACTTT.

V gene TRBV7-9 combines with J gene TRBJ1-4; 7 bases match TRBD1. The V gene end was trimmed by 7 bases and the J gene end by 5 bases; junction bases not matched to a gene: 7. Germline V gene data show CDR1 as SEHNR and CDR2 as FQNEAQ (reference sequence). The CDR3 length is 14 residues. The CDR3 sequence is CASNGQEANEKLFF. In DNA, the CDR3 is TGTGCCAGCAATGGACAGGAGGCGAATGAAAAACTGTTTTTT.

The gene calls are TRBV5-1 and TRBJ2-2; the match to TRBD2 covers 12 bases. With V trimmed by 4 bases and J by 5 bases, 9 bases remained unmatched. There are 17 residues in the CDR3. Germline CDR1 and CDR2: SGHRS and YFSETQ. CDR3 in DNA: TGCGCCAGCAGCCCTCAGACTAGCGGGAGTTGGACCGGGGAGCTGTTTTTT. Protein product: CASSPQTSGSWTGELFF.

This chain connects TRBV6-5 to TRBJ2-7; 9 bases fit TRBD1. The CDR3 sequence is 15 residues long. The junction had 4 bases not matched to a gene; V was cut back by 4 bases and J by 0 bases. Germline CDR1 is MNHEY and CDR2 is SVGAGI. The CDR3 here is CASSSRQGVSYEQYF. The DNA of the CDR3 is TGTGCCAGCAGTTCCCGACAGGGGGTCTCCTACGAGCAGTACTTC.

This chain connects TRBV5-4 to TRBJ1-1; TRBD1 matches at 7 bases. The CDR3 is 15 amino acids. J was trimmed by 0 bases and V by 0 bases; bases with no gene match: 2. Germline V gene sequence: CDR1 SGHNT, CDR2 YYREEE (reference sequence). CDR3 region: CASSLGGQMNTEAFF. In DNA, the CDR3 is TGTGCCAGCAGCTTGGGGGGACAGATGAACACTGAAGCTTTCTTT.

The V call is TRBV19, the J call TRBJ1-3; perhaps TRBD1 as D (6 bases). V was trimmed by 1 base and J by 0 bases, leaving 13 bases between them. The CDR3 runs 17 residues. The germline V gene has CDR1 LNHDA and CDR2 SQIVND (reference sequence). The DNA for the CDR3 is TGTGCCAGTAGTATAGGGACAGTACATTACTCTGGAAACACCATATATTTT. It yields the protein CASSIGTVHYSGNTIYF.

The chain joins TRBV19 to TRBJ1-4; D is perhaps TRBD1 (6 bases). Germline loops: CDR1 LNHDA, CDR2 SQIVND (reference sequence). The CDR3 spans 15 residues. V lost 5 bases, J lost 4 bases, and 14 bases lay in between. The CDR3 bases are TGTGCCAGTAGTGTCTCCGCAGGGGATAATGAAAAACTGTTTTTT. Translation gives CASSVSAGDNEKLFF.

V usage is TRBV5-1 and J usage is TRBJ2-1; the match to TRBD2 covers 16 bases. Trimming at V came to 1 base and at J to 9 bases, leaving 4 bases not matched to a gene. Per germline, CDR1 SGHRS and CDR2 YFSETQ. The CDR3 spans 16 residues. CDR3 sequence: CASSLPGLAGGGEQFF. CDR3 DNA: TGCGCCAGCAGCTTGCCGGGACTAGCGGGAGGGGGTGAGCAGTTCTTC.

The chain links TRBV29-1 to TRBJ2-4; D gene uncertain. Between the trimmed V and J ends, which lost 5 bases and 0 bases, there was a span of 5 bases. This CDR3 has 12 residues. Germline V gives CDR1 SQVTM, CDR2 ANQGSEA. CDR3 coding DNA: TGCAGCGTTCGTCTAGCCAAAAACATTCAGTACTTC. Translation: CSVRLAKNIQYF.

The rearrangement uses TRBV19 and TRBJ1-5; 7 bases are shared with TRBD1. The junction had 8 bases not matched to a gene; V was cut back by 5 bases and J by 4 bases. The CDR3 consists of 15 residues. The germline V gene encodes CDR1 LNHDA and CDR2 SQIVND (reference sequence). CDR3 protein: CASSLGTAGNQPQHF. CDR3 in DNA: TGTGCCAGTAGTCTAGGGACAGCGGGAAATCAGCCCCAGCATTTT.

Comments on this clone: A junction end diverges from the germline sequence, so it may reflect a read error. V usage is TRBV19 and J usage is TRBJ1-6; 7 bases line up with TRBD1. CDR1 is LNHDA, CDR2 SQIVND, per germline (reference sequence). The length of the CDR3 is 14 residues. DNA of the CDR3: TGTGCCAGCGCGATGGGACAGCTGAATTCACCCTTCCACTTT. This sequence encodes CASAMGQLNSPFHF. The full variable domain, completed using reference TRBV19 and TRBJ1-6, is DGGITQSPKYLFRKEGQNVTLSCEQNLNHDAMYWYRQDPGQGLRLIYYSQIVNDFQKGDIAEGYSVSREKKESFPLTVTSAQKNPTAFYLCASAMGQLNSPFHFGNGTRLTVT.

The chain joins TRBV3-1 (or the pseudogene TRBV3-2) to TRBJ2-3; perhaps TRBD2 as D (5 bases). V dropped 0 bases and J dropped 2 bases, with 12 bases sitting between them. The CDR3 consists of 16 residues. Germline loops: CDR1 LGHDT, CDR2 YNNKEL (reference sequence). The CDR3 spells CASSQDLSGYTDTQYF. The DNA of the CDR3 is TGTGCCAGCAGCCAAGATTTGAGCGGATACACAGATACGCAGTATTTT.

The chain carries TRBV19 and TRBJ1-3; tentatively, D is TRBD1 (6 bases). CDR3 length: 15 residues. V lost 5 bases to trimming and J lost 0 bases, with 11 bases between them. Germline lookup yields CDR1 LNHDA and CDR2 SQIVND (reference sequence). The CDR3 sequence: CASSPTGDSGNTIYF. DNA of the CDR3: TGTGCCAGTAGTCCGACAGGAGACTCTGGAAACACCATATATTTT. Complete variable domain (other parts from reference TRBV19 and TRBJ1-3): DGGITQSPKYLFRKEGQNVTLSCEQNLNHDAMYWYRQDPGQGLRLIYYSQIVNDFQKGDIAEGYSVSREKKESFPLTVTSAQKNPTAFYLCASSPTGDSGNTIYFGEGSWLTVV.

This chain uses TRBV5-1 with TRBJ1-1; tentative D call: TRBD1 (5 bases). The V gene lost 0 bases and the J gene lost 3 bases, with 12 bases spanning the gap. The CDR3 length is 15 residues. Germline V lookup: CDR1 SGHRS, CDR2 YFSETQ. The CDR3 bases are TGCGCCAGCAGCTTGGGGCAGGGCTGGGACACTGAAGCTTTCTTT. Translated, it gives CASSLGQGWDTEAFF.

This chain joins TRBV19 and TRBJ2-1, with a possible D match to TRBD2 (6 bases). CDR3 size: 18 residues. The germline V and J ends were trimmed by 4 bases and 4 bases, with 23 bases remaining between them. Per the germline V gene, CDR1 is LNHDA and CDR2 is SQIVND (reference sequence). The CDR3 nucleotides are TGTGCCAGTAGTAATCCGGGCGATTGGGACTGGTCGTACAATGAGCAGTTCTTC. Translating gives CASSNPGDWDWSYNEQFF.

The gene calls are TRBV28 and TRBJ1-5; TRBD1 matches 10 bases. The V gene end was trimmed by 6 bases and the J gene end by 2 bases; junction bases not matched to a gene: 16. CDR3 length equals 19 residues. Looked up from germline, CDR1 is MDHEN and CDR2 is SYDVKM. CDR3 nucleotides: TGTGCCAGCAGCATGCGCGCGGGACAGGGGAGGATAGGCAATCAGCCCCAGCATTTT. Translated: CASSMRAGQGRIGNQPQHF.

V and J are TRBV28 and TRBJ2-2; D not certain. Trimming pared 6 bases from V and 4 bases from J, leaving 15 bases between. Germline CDR1 and CDR2: MDHEN and SYDVKM. The CDR3 runs to 15 residues. CDR3 amino acids: CASSPTPWATGELFF. DNA for the CDR3: TGTGCCAGCAGCCCGACCCCCTGGGCCACCGGGGAGCTGTTTTTT.

This clone showed up just once. This CDR3 is CASARGGGTEAFF. The DNA of the CDR3 is TGTGCTAGTGCTCGGGGGGGCGGCACTGAAGCTTTCTTT. The V gene is TRBV12-5, the J gene TRBJ1-1, with D maybe TRBD1 (6 bases). Deletions cut 7 bases from V and 4 bases from J, with 13 bases between. This CDR3 has 13 amino acids. Germline CDR1 is LGHNT and CDR2 is FRNRAP.

This clone has only one observation. The V gene is TRBV18, the J gene TRBJ1-1; the D gene is possibly TRBD1 (6 bases). Trimming shortened V by 5 bases and J by 1 base, and 14 bases separated the two germline ends. CDR3 length: 15 residues. Germline V CDR1 and CDR2: KGHSH, LQKENI. Written as DNA, the CDR3 is TGTGCCAGCTCATCCGAGAGGACAGAGAACACTGAAGCTTTCTTT. This codes for CASSSERTENTEAFF.

The sample holds a few counts of this clone. The rearrangement joins TRBV10-2 to TRBJ1-4; D is perhaps TRBD1 (6 bases). Trimming left V 0 bases short and J 1 base short, with 12 bases between. The CDR3 extends over 17 amino acids. From germline, CDR1 is WSHSY and CDR2 SAAADI. The CDR3 region has the DNA TGCGCCAGCAGTGAGTCAACAGGGAGGGGAACTAATGAAAAACTGTTTTTT. This sequence encodes CASSESTGRGTNEKLFF.

The CDR3 DNA sequence: TGTGCCAGCAGCTTAGAGGCCACGGGAAACACCATATATTTT. The encoded protein is CASSLEATGNTIYF. The chain recombines TRBV11-2 with TRBJ1-3; D gene unclear. The length of the CDR3 is 14 residues. Germline loops: CDR1 SGHAT, CDR2 FQNNGV. V was cut by 0 bases and J by 4 bases, with 7 bases left in between.

The chain uses TRBV5-1 and TRBJ1-6, with 9 bases lining up with TRBD1. Germline CDR1 is SGHRS and CDR2 is YFSETQ. Trimming cost V 0 bases and J 9 bases; bases outside gene matches: 7. This CDR3 contains 16 residues. In DNA, the CDR3 is TGCGCCAGCAGCTTGGAACCGGGACAGGGCAGTTCACCCCTCCACTTT. Protein sequence: CASSLEPGQGSSPLHF.

The CDR3 spells CASSLTGEGAYGYTF. CDR3 nucleotide sequence: TGTGCCAGCAGTTTAACAGGGGAAGGGGCCTATGGCTACACCTTC. The chain joins TRBV27 to TRBJ1-2; 7 nucleotides line up with TRBD1. The CDR3 consists of 15 residues. In germline, CDR1 is MNHEY, CDR2 SMNVEV (reference sequence). V dropped 2 bases and J dropped 4; count of bases not matched to a gene: 7.

The V and J genes are TRBV3-1 (or the pseudogene TRBV3-2) and TRBJ2-7, with 10 bases aligning to TRBD2. Germline CDR1 LGHDT, CDR2 YNNKEL (reference sequence). The CDR3 totals 15 residues. Trimming removed 3 bases from V and 4 bases from J; junction bases left unmatched: 6. For the CDR3, the DNA is TGTGCCAGCAGCCATACCGGGACTAGCGCATACGAGCAGTACTTC. This sequence encodes CASSHTGTSAYEQYF.